The clone carrying this T cell receptor beta chain was seen more than once but under ten times. The antigen is undetermined. Time point denoted: persistent/refractory GD, antithyroid drugs over 5 years with positive TRAb. The authors made the TCR library using RNA they extracted from PBMCs. In Xi'an, China, an endocrinology department was the source of patients. These data belong to a study of regulatory T cells in long-lasting Graves disease. At the level of the study: Positive TSH receptor antibodies alongside over 5 years of antithyroid drugs were what marked Graves' disease as persistent. Overall study findings and caveats: There was favoring of TRBV28, TRBJ1-2 and TRBJ2-5 in persistent disease.

Building the TCR beta libraries relied on iRepertoire HTBI primers, and CDR3 regions underwent Arm-PCR. Each CDR3 protein gets one entry after TCRdb re-called the multiplex PCR reads with MiXCR. The table includes roughly 360,000 distinct CDR3 sequences, 20% to 25% detected once. The CDR3 has 15 residues. Germline V gene sequence: CDR1 MNHEY, CDR2 SVGEGT. V shed 6 bases, J shed 0 bases, and the junction held 7 bases outside the gene matches. The TCR was taken from a middle-aged woman with Graves disease. The input for sequencing was peripheral blood mononuclear cells (PBMCs), taken when the disease was refractory, from a patient treated with antithyroid drugs. The chain is built from TRBV6-2 or TRBV6-3 and TRBJ1-1; 7 bases map to TRBD1. The CDR3 protein is CASRKQGQMNTEAFF. DNA for the CDR3: TGTGCCAGCAGAAAACAGGGACAGATGAACACTGAAGCTTTCTTT.